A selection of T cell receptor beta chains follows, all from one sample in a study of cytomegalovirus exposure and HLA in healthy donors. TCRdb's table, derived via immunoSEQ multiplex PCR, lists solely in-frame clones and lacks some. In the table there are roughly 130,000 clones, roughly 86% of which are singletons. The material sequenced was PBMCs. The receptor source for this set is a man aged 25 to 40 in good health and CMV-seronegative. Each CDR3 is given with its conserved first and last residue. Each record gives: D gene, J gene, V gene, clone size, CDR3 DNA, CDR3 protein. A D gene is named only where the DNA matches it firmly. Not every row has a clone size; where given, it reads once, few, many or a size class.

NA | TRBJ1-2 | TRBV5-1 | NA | TGCGCCAGCAGCACCCCAGATACTAACTATGGCTACACCTTC | CASSTPDTNYGYTF
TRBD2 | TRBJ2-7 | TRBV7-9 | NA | TGTGCCAGCAGCTTAGTAGGTTTCGAGCGGGAGGGATACGAGCAGTACTTC | CASSLVGFEREGYEQYF
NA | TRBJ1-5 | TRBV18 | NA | TGTGCCAGCTCACCATCGACAGACCTATCGCCCCAGCATTTT | CASSPSTDLSPQHF
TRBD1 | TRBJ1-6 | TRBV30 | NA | TGTGCCTGGAGTGCAGTGACAGGGGGAAATTCACCCCTCCACTTT | CAWSAVTGGNSPLHF
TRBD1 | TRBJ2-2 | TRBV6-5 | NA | TGTGCCAGCACTTCCGGGACAGGGAACACCGGGGAGCTGTTTTTT | CASTSGTGNTGELFF
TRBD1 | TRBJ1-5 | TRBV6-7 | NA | TGTGCCAGCAGTTACTTTCGACAGGGGGAGAGCGTTTACCAGCCCCAGCATTTT | CASSYFRQGESVYQPQHF
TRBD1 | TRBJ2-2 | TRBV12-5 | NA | TGTGCTAGTGGTTTGACACAGGGGGCTGTCGGGGAGCTGTTTTTT | CASGLTQGAVGELFF
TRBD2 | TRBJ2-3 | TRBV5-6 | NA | TGTGCCAGCAGCTTGGACGTAGCGGGAGCGAGTACGCAGTATTTT | CASSLDVAGASTQYF
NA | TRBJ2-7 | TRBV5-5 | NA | TGTGCCAGCAGCTTTCGGGTGGCAGCAGCCTACGAGCAGTACTTC | CASSFRVAAAYEQYF
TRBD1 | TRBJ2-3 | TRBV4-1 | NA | TGCGCCAGCAGCCAAGAAGGGGGACAGGGTCGCGATACGCAGTATTTT | CASSQEGGQGRDTQYF
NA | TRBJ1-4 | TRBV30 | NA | TGTGCCTGGACTGCAACTAATGAAAAACTGTTTTTT | CAWTATNEKLFF
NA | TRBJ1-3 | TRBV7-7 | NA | TGTGCCAGCAGCTCGGACATAGGAAACACCATATATTTT | CASSSDIGNTIYF
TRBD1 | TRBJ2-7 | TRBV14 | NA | TGTGCCAGCAGGCTTACCGGGACAGGGCGCTACGAGCAGTACTTC | CASRLTGTGRYEQYF
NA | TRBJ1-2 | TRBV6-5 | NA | TGTGCCAGCAGAATTAGGGGGGGTCGGTATGGCTACACCTTC | CASRIRGGRYGYTF
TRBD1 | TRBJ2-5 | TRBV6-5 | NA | TGTGCCAGCAGAAGAACAGGGGACGAGACCCAGTACTTC | CASRRTGDETQYF
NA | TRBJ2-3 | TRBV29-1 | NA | TGCAGCGTTGGACACGTCCGGGGCAGGGGTGTTGGCACAGATACGCAGTATTTT | CSVGHVRGRGVGTDTQYF
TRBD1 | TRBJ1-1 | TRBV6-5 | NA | TGTGCCAGCAGGACAGGGGGCACTGAAGCTTTCTTT | CASRTGGTEAFF
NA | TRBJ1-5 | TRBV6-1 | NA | TGTGCCAGCACAACCGGGACAAGGAGTCAGCCCCAGCATTTT | CASTTGTRSQPQHF
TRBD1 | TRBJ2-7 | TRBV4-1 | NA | TGCGCCAGCAGCCAAGGGTTGGGCAGGGGGCCGGCTGGCGAGCAGTACTTC | CASSQGLGRGPAGEQYF
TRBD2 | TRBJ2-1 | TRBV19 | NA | TGTGCCAGTAGTTACCTAGCGGAATACAATGAGCAGTTCTTC | CASSYLAEYNEQFF
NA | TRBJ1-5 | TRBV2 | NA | TGTGCCAGCACTGGGGGGTACAATCAGCCCCAGCATTTT | CASTGGYNQPQHF
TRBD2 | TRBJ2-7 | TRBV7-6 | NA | TGTGCCACCAGAGAAGGAGCGGGAGGGCCGGGTTACGAGCAGTACTTC | CATREGAGGPGYEQYF
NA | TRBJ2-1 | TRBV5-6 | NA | TGTGCCAGCAGTCCCCTTTACAATGAGCAGTTCTTC | CASSPLYNEQFF
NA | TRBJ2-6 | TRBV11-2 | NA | TGTGCCAGCAGTCGTACAGGTGCAACTGGGGCCAACGTCCTGACTTTC | CASSRTGATGANVLTF
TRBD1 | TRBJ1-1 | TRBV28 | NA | TGTGCCAGCAGTTCCACCGGGACAGCTACTGAAGCTTTCTTT | CASSSTGTATEAFF
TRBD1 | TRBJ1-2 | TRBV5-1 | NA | TGCGCCAGCAGCTTGGCCGGGACAGGGGGTTTAGGGTATGGCTACACCTTC | CASSLAGTGGLGYGYTF
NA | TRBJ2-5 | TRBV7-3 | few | TGTGCCAGCAGCTTACACAGAGAAGAGACCCAGTACTTC | CASSLHREETQYF
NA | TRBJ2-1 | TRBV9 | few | TGTGCCAGCAGCGTACGACTAGGCTCCTACAATGAGCAGTTCTTC | CASSVRLGSYNEQFF
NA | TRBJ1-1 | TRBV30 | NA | TGTGCCTGGAGTCCCGGACAGATGAACACTGAAGCTTTCTTT | CAWSPGQMNTEAFF
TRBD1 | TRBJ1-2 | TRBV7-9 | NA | TGTGCCAGCAGCTTAGGCTCGGGCAGGGGGCGTTATGGCTACACCTTC | CASSLGSGRGRYGYTF
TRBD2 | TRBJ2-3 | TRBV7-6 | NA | TGTGCCAGCAGCTTAAGCGGGGGCACAGATACGCAGTATTTT | CASSLSGGTDTQYF
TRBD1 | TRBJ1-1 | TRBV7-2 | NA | TGTGCCAGCAGCCCGGGACAGGGGAGAGGAGCTTTCTTT | CASSPGQGRGAFF
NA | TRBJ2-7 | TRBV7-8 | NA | TGTGCCAGCAGCTTAGGTTTATGGGGACACAACTCCTACGAGCAGTACTTC | CASSLGLWGHNSYEQYF
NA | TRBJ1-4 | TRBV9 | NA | TGTGCCAGCAGCGGAGGGTCAGCTAATGAAAAACTGTTTTTT | CASSGGSANEKLFF
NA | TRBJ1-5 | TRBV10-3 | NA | TGTGCCATCAGTCCGGATGAGGATCAGCCCCAGCATTTT | CAISPDEDQPQHF
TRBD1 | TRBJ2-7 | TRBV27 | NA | TGTGCCAGCAGAGCCCGGACAGGTCTCTACGAGCAGTACTTC | CASRARTGLYEQYF
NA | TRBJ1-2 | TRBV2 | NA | TGTGCCAGCAGTGAACAGGGTTTTGGCTACACCTTC | CASSEQGFGYTF
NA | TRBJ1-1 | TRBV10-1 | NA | TGCGCCAGCAGTGAAAGTGGCCTGAACACTGAAGCTTTCTTT | CASSESGLNTEAFF
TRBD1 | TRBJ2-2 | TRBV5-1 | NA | TGCGCCAGCAGCTTGGGACAGGGTCGGCAAACCGGGGAGCTGTTTTTT | CASSLGQGRQTGELFF
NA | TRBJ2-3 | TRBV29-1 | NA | TGCAGCGTTGACCGTACAGATACGCAGTATTTT | CSVDRTDTQYF
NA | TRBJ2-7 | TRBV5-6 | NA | TGTGCCAGCAGCTTGGTGAGGGCTCCAGAATACGAGCAGTACTTC | CASSLVRAPEYEQYF
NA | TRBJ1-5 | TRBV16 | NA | TGTGCCAGCAGCCAGATGCGAAATCAGCCCCAGCATTTT | CASSQMRNQPQHF
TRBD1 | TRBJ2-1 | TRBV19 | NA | TGTGCCAGTAGTCCGAAACAGGGGTGGAATGAGCAGTTCTTC | CASSPKQGWNEQFF
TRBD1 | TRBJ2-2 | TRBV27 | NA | TGTGCCAGCTCCCAGTCACAGGGGCGGAGCGGGGAGCTGTTTTTT | CASSQSQGRSGELFF
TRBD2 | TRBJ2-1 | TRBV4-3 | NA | TGCGCCAGCAGCCAAGTGGGGCCCCGGGAGGGTAGTCATTTCTTC | CASSQVGPREGSHFF